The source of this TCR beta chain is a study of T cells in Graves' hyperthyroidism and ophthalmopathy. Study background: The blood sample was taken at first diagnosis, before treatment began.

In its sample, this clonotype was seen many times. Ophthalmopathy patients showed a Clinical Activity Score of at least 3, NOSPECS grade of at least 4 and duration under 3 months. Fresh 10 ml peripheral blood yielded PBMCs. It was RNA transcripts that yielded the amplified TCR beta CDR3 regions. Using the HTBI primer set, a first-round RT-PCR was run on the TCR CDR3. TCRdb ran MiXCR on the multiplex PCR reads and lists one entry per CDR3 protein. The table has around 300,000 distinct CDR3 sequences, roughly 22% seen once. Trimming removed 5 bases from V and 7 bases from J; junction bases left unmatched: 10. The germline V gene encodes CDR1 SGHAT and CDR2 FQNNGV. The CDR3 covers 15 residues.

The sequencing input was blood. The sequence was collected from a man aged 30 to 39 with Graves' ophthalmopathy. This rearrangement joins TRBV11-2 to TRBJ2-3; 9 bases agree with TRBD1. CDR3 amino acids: CASSDRGTPIHTQYF. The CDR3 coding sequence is TGTGCCAGCAGCGACAGGGGGACTCCCATCCATACGCAGTATTTT.